This T cell receptor (beta chain) was identified during a study of blood T cell repertoires in COVID-19. Background on the study: The United States, Italy and Spain provided the acute and convalescent COVID-19 samples. The analysed material was cDNA or gDNA that came from T cells, B-cell-depleted T cells, or PBMCs.

Only in-frame clones appear in the TCRdb table, and some are missing; sequencing was by immunoSEQ multiplex PCR. The table lists roughly 280,000 clones, approximately 85% of them singletons. The CDR3 runs to 15 residues. V gave up 4 bases and J gave up 1 base; unmatched junction bases: 1. Germline CDR1 and CDR2: MGHDK and SYGVNS. The material sequenced was peripheral blood. The rearrangement uses TRBV25-1 and TRBJ1-3, with 10 nucleotides matching TRBD1. This receptor was identified in a woman in her 70s with acute or convalescent COVID-19. CDR3 sequence: CASSVGQGSGNTIYF. CDR3 sequence (DNA): TGTGCCAGCAGTGTGGGACAGGGGTCTGGAAACACCATATATTTT.